The sequence of this TCR beta chain was determined in a study of tumor-infiltrating lymphocytes in localized non-small cell lung cancer. Study-level background: The cohort mixed smokers and never-smokers, several histologies, and some post-neoadjuvant-chemotherapy samples. From each patient, both tumor and uninvolved lung, non-adjacent to tumor, were sampled. The study's findings and limits: No T-cell fraction difference was seen between IM1 and IM2 tumors. Different pieces of the same tissue went to different assays, confounding technical variation with intratumor heterogeneity.

Concerning this clone: The antigen remains undetermined.

Produced via immunoSEQ multiplex PCR; TCRdb's table is partial and in-frame only. This table has about 8,700 clones, approximately 84% appearing once. Sequencing used uninvolved lung tissue not adjacent to the tumor. The source is a human donor with non-small cell lung cancer.

The CDR3 DNA sequence: TGTGCCAGCAGCTTAGCGCTTGGGGACGGGAACACTGAAGCTTTCTTT. Translated: CASSLALGDGNTEAFF. This chain joins TRBV7-2 and TRBJ1-1; weak D call: TRBD1 (5 bases). Germline loops: CDR1 SGHTA, CDR2 FQGNSA. V lost 0 bases to trimming and J lost 1 base, with 12 bases between them. The CDR3 loop spans 16 amino acids.